The entry below describes one TCR beta chain. Its antigen has not been determined. No much larger clone exists at a distance of one base, and base qualities are not known. TCRbeta CDR3 regions were amplified from genomic DNA using the immunoSEQ Assay, a bias-controlled multiplex PCR. The published analysis was carried out like this. The number of nucleated cells in each sample was estimated by amplification of reference gene primers within the assay. Sequence reads were collapsed and filtered to measure the absolute abundance of every unique TCRbeta CDR3 rearrangement. Productive Simpson clonality was computed per sample as the square root of Simpson's diversity index over productive rearrangements. TCRdb provides this immuneACCESS table in a form limited to in-frame rearrangements. Some clones are lacking; in checked studies, under half of them reflect an unresolved V gene, and why the rest are absent is not known. Clonal size and the V and J genes are those of that table, whereas D and trimming came from the DNA. Across this sample there are 490,000 or so clones, with about nine tenths seen only once. The ten largest clones take up 6.5% to 9.5% of the sample.

Taken from cysteine to phenylalanine, the CDR3 has 18 residues. Just the 54-base CDR3 DNA is kept, in frame starting at base 1. The germline V gene supplies CDR1 MNHEY and CDR2 SVGEGT. V and J are trimmed by 4 bases and 1 base, and the gene matches miss 12 bases of the junction. This sample was included in a study of blood T cell repertoires in COVID-19 (dated by TCRdb to about 2020). About the full investigation: Samples from collaborators originated in the United States, Italy and Spain and spanned both the acute and convalescent phases of COVID-19. HLA class I and class II types, where available, came from metadata supplied by the sample provider rather than from assay-based typing. Deeply sampled blood TCRbeta repertoires from subjects exposed to, actively infected with, or recovered from COVID-19 were included in the dataset. The material from the prospective study consisted of cDNA or gDNA derived from T cells, B-cell-depleted T cells, or PBMCs. The repertoires were made available in a free public database intended to serve as a resource for research on the immune response to SARS-CoV-2. Samples were obtained from the ongoing ImmuneRACE study (first 160 participants) and from roughly 1,300 subjects provided by 6 global collaborators. A de-identified subject ID, COVID-19 status, age in years and sex were almost always included in the sample metadata. What the work shows at the level of the full study, not this receptor alone: The amount of clinical and demographic metadata varied by source and participant and was provided uncurated.

Enrolling through a virtual design, the prospective study's participants ranged in age from roughly 18 to 90 years and lived across 20 to 30 United States geographic areas. To assign participants to cohorts, the prospective study relied on clinical history that participants themselves reported in a screening survey and a study questionnaire. Recovered participants in ImmuneRACE Cohort 3 were defined as having two consecutive negative NP/OP PCR tests, clearance from a healthcare professional, or resolution of symptoms. Mobile phlebotomists in the prospective study collected whole blood, serum and a nasopharyngeal or oropharyngeal swab from every participant. Additional blood draws and questionnaires over an approximately two-month period could optionally be provided by prospective study participants. Prospective study blood samples were shipped either frozen or at room temperature before DNA extraction.

The TCR was taken from a woman aged 55-75 years who had recovered from COVID-19. Sequencing was performed on PBMCs or T cells enriched from blood (not recorded which). In this chain, TRBV6-2 or TRBV6-3 is recombined with TRBJ2-1, with 8 middle bases fitting TRBD1. The DNA sequence is as follows: TGTGCCAGCAGTTCCCCTACGGACAGGGTCCTTTCCTACAATGAGCAGTTCTTC. It specifies CASSSPTDRVLSYNEQFF.